This is a list of T cell receptor beta chains from one sample in a study of beta chain features in type 1 diabetes. Method: immunoSEQ multiplex PCR; TCRdb's copy keeps in-frame clones and lacks some. The repertoire holds roughly 400,000 clones, roughly 14% seen once, with roughly 0.038% in the top ten. Sequenced sample: naive CD4+ T cells from blood. The receptors were gathered from a man younger than 45 in good health. Both conserved end residues are part of each CDR3. Fields, in order: J gene, clone size, D gene, V gene, CDR3 protein, CDR3 DNA. A D gene is named only where the DNA matches it firmly. Clone size is shown for a subset of rows, as once, few, many or a class of expanded clone.

J: TRBJ1-2
size: NA
D: NA
V: TRBV27
CDR3: CASTPSRGAANYGYTF
DNA: TGTGCCAGCACCCCTTCGAGGGGGGCTGCTAACTATGGCTACACCTTC

J: TRBJ2-1
size: NA
D: TRBD2
V: TRBV11-3
CDR3: CASSGGLAGYQEQFF
DNA: TGTGCCAGCAGCGGAGGACTAGCGGGATATCAGGAGCAGTTCTTC

J: TRBJ2-7
size: NA
D: NA
V: TRBV4-3
CDR3: CASSQEPQGYEQYF
DNA: TGCGCCAGCAGCCAAGAACCACAAGGTTACGAGCAGTACTTC

J: TRBJ2-7
size: NA
D: TRBD1
V: TRBV6-5
CDR3: CASCREGAFYEQYF
DNA: TGTGCCAGCTGTAGAGAGGGGGCGTTCTACGAGCAGTACTTC

J: TRBJ1-6
size: NA
D: NA
V: TRBV25-1
CDR3: CASSESHRVGYNSPLHF
DNA: TGTGCCAGCAGTGAATCCCACAGGGTGGGCTATAATTCACCCCTCCACTTT

J: TRBJ2-2
size: NA
D: NA
V: TRBV4-3
CDR3: CASSQDAGNTGELFF
DNA: TGCGCCAGCAGCCAAGATGCAGGGAACACCGGGGAGCTGTTTTTT

J: TRBJ2-1
size: NA
D: NA
V: TRBV18
CDR3: CASSPYGTLSSYNEQFF
DNA: TGTGCCAGCTCACCCTATGGGACTCTTAGCTCCTACAATGAGCAGTTCTTC

J: TRBJ1-6
size: NA
D: NA
V: TRBV9
CDR3: CASSVRQAQSPLHF
DNA: TGTGCCAGCAGCGTTAGACAGGCACAATCACCCCTCCACTTT

J: TRBJ2-6
size: NA
D: TRBD2
V: TRBV7-3
CDR3: CASSLMGGSGANVLTF
DNA: TGTGCCAGCAGCTTAATGGGAGGGTCTGGGGCCAACGTCCTGACTTTC

J: TRBJ2-5
size: few
D: TRBD1
V: TRBV7-2
CDR3: CASSLPGPGGETQYF
DNA: TGTGCCAGCAGCTTGCCCGGACCAGGGGGTGAGACCCAGTACTTC

J: TRBJ1-3
size: few
D: NA
V: TRBV25-1
CDR3: CASSEQGPGNTIYF
DNA: TGTGCCAGCAGTGAGCAGGGTCCTGGAAACACCATATATTTT

J: TRBJ2-3
size: few
D: TRBD2
V: TRBV5-4
CDR3: CASSWGGPEATDTQYF
DNA: TGTGCCAGCAGCTGGGGAGGGCCGGAAGCGACAGATACGCAGTATTTT

J: TRBJ2-3
size: few
D: NA
V: TRBV7-2
CDR3: CASSLRDTQYF
DNA: TGTGCCAGCAGCCTCAGGGATACGCAGTATTTT

J: TRBJ1-2
size: few
D: TRBD1
V: TRBV30
CDR3: CAWSPDRGKYGYTF
DNA: TGTGCCTGGAGTCCGGACAGGGGGAAATATGGCTACACCTTC

J: TRBJ2-1
size: NA
D: TRBD2
V: TRBV5-1
CDR3: CASSLAAGGTYNEQFF
DNA: TGCGCCAGCAGCTTGGCAGCGGGAGGGACGTACAATGAGCAGTTCTTC

J: TRBJ2-7
size: NA
D: TRBD2
V: TRBV7-2
CDR3: CASSSLLAGTYEQYF
DNA: TGTGCCAGCAGCTCTTTGCTAGCGGGGACCTACGAGCAGTACTTC

J: TRBJ2-1
size: NA
D: NA
V: TRBV19
CDR3: CAIRAQWGEQFF
DNA: TGTGCCATCCGGGCCCAATGGGGTGAGCAGTTCTTC

J: TRBJ1-2
size: few
D: NA
V: TRBV4-3
CDR3: CASSPEAGEIYGYTF
DNA: TGCGCCAGCAGCCCCGAGGCAGGGGAAATCTATGGCTACACCTTC

J: TRBJ1-2
size: NA
D: NA
V: TRBV29-1
CDR3: CSVAQESYGYTF
DNA: TGCAGCGTAGCCCAGGAGAGCTATGGCTACACCTTC

J: TRBJ2-1
size: NA
D: TRBD2
V: TRBV30
CDR3: CAWSWGEGEQFF
DNA: TGTGCCTGGAGTTGGGGGGAGGGCGAGCAGTTCTTC

J: TRBJ1-3
size: few
D: NA
V: TRBV4-3
CDR3: CASSQARQIGNTIYF
DNA: TGCGCCAGCAGCCAGGCTCGACAGATTGGAAACACCATATATTTT

J: TRBJ2-5
size: few
D: NA
V: TRBV7-3
CDR3: CASSIGGGETQYF
DNA: TGTGCCAGCAGTATCGGAGGGGGAGAGACCCAGTACTTC

J: TRBJ2-1
size: few
D: NA
V: TRBV2
CDR3: CASTRLAVNEQFF
DNA: TGTGCCAGCACCCGACTGGCGGTCAATGAGCAGTTCTTC

J: TRBJ1-3
size: few
D: NA
V: TRBV7-9
CDR3: CASRDSNSGNTIYF
DNA: TGTGCCAGCAGGGACAGCAACTCTGGAAACACCATATATTTT

J: TRBJ2-3
size: few
D: NA
V: TRBV11-3
CDR3: CASSEVADTQYF
DNA: TGTGCCAGCAGTGAGGTGGCAGATACGCAGTATTTT

J: TRBJ2-1
size: NA
D: TRBD2
V: TRBV11-2
CDR3: CASSLGLAGRLYNEQFF
DNA: TGTGCCAGCAGCTTAGGGCTAGCGGGACGTCTGTACAATGAGCAGTTCTTC

J: TRBJ2-3
size: few
D: NA
V: TRBV30
CDR3: CAWTNGLSRTDTQYF
DNA: TGTGCCTGGACAAATGGACTAAGCCGGACAGATACGCAGTATTTT

J: TRBJ2-3
size: NA
D: TRBD2
V: TRBV9
CDR3: CASSVALAGRLSTDTQYF
DNA: TGTGCCAGCAGCGTGGCTCTAGCGGGGAGACTTAGCACAGATACGCAGTATTTT

J: TRBJ2-7
size: NA
D: NA
V: TRBV27
CDR3: CASSLGGATGGEQYF
DNA: TGTGCCAGCAGTCTCGGGGGCGCGACCGGTGGAGAGCAGTACTTC

J: TRBJ2-1
size: few
D: TRBD1
V: TRBV19
CDR3: CASSIVRTGSYNEQFF
DNA: TGTGCCAGTAGTATAGTTCGGACAGGGAGCTACAATGAGCAGTTCTTC

J: TRBJ1-5
size: once
D: NA
V: TRBV7-8
CDR3: CASSLGRDQPQHF
DNA: TGTGCCAGCAGCTTAGGCAGAGATCAGCCCCAGCATTTT

J: TRBJ2-6
size: NA
D: NA
V: TRBV27
CDR3: CASSFRGSVYSGANVLTF
DNA: TGTGCCAGCAGTTTCAGGGGTTCGGTCTACTCTGGGGCCAACGTCCTGACTTTC

J: TRBJ2-3
size: few
D: TRBD2
V: TRBV15
CDR3: CATSKSLAGSTDTQYF
DNA: TGTGCCACCAGCAAATCACTAGCGGGTAGCACAGATACGCAGTATTTT

J: TRBJ1-4
size: NA
D: NA
V: TRBV2
CDR3: CASTPPGRANNEKLFF
DNA: TGTGCCAGCACCCCCCCGGGACGGGCCAATAATGAAAAACTGTTTTTT

J: TRBJ2-3
size: NA
D: TRBD2
V: TRBV7-2
CDR3: CASSGRGLARTDTQYF
DNA: TGTGCCAGCAGCGGCCGGGGACTAGCCCGCACAGATACGCAGTATTTT

J: TRBJ2-1
size: few
D: NA
V: TRBV25-1
CDR3: CASSPIPVRGEQFF
DNA: TGTGCCAGCAGTCCAATCCCGGTTCGGGGAGAGCAGTTCTTC

J: TRBJ1-2
size: few
D: NA
V: TRBV5-4
CDR3: CASSLMGSATGYTF
DNA: TGTGCCAGCAGCTTAATGGGCAGCGCGACAGGCTACACCTTC

J: TRBJ2-3
size: few
D: TRBD1
V: TRBV28
CDR3: CASAPWGRGTDTQYF
DNA: TGTGCCAGCGCCCCGTGGGGCAGGGGGACAGATACGCAGTATTTT